This is a list of T cell receptor beta chains from one sample in a study of blood T cell repertoires in COVID-19. Here immunoSEQ multiplex PCR was the method, and the copy in TCRdb shows in-frame clones only, minus some. Of about 110,000 clones in the sample, 88% are singletons; the top ten hold about 3.5%. The material sequenced was peripheral blood. The receptors here all came from a woman aged 45-65 years with acute or convalescent COVID-19. Both conserved end residues are part of each CDR3. D genes are given only for firm matches. Size is stated for part of the rows, as once, few or many counts, or as a class when the clone is expanded.

clone size	D gene	J gene	V gene	CDR3 DNA	CDR3 protein
NA	NA	TRBJ2-7	TRBV7-9	TGTGCCAGCAGCTTAGCCTCAGGGCAGGGGAATCGGGAGCAGTACTTC	CASSLASGQGNREQYF
NA	TRBD2	TRBJ2-7	TRBV6-6	TGTGCCAGCAGGAGCGGGATGGTGTACGAGCAGTACTTC	CASRSGMVYEQYF
few	NA	TRBJ1-3	TRBV30	TGTGCCGGCACCCAGGGATACGGAAACACCATATATTTT	CAGTQGYGNTIYF
once	TRBD2	TRBJ2-3	TRBV2	TGTGCCAGCAGTGATCGGACTAGCGGGGATAGTTTGGATACGCAGTATTTT	CASSDRTSGDSLDTQYF
NA	NA	TRBJ1-5	TRBV21-1	NA	CASSKVGTGSNQPQHF
NA	NA	TRBJ2-3	TRBV27	TGTGCCAGCAGTTTATCGGGCCCAACAGATACGCAGTATTTT	CASSLSGPTDTQYF
NA	NA	TRBJ1-2	TRBV28	TGTGCCAGCAGTCTTAACTATGGCTACACCTTC	CASSLNYGYTF
NA	NA	TRBJ2-7	TRBV9	TGTGCCAGCAGCCCTCGACAGAGCTCCTACGCGCAGTACTTC	CASSPRQSSYAQYF
NA	TRBD1	TRBJ2-4	TRBV6-5	TGTGCCAGCAGCCAGGACAGGGGGCAGCAAAACATTCAGTACTTC	CASSQDRGQQNIQYF
NA	TRBD1	TRBJ2-2	TRBV14	TGTGCCAGCAGCCGAGCCAGGGGGCGAGGCACCGGGGAGCTGTTTTTT	CASSRARGRGTGELFF
NA	TRBD1	TRBJ2-5	TRBV6-2/TRBV6-3	TGTGCCAGCAGTCCCGGGACAGGAGGGGAGACCCAGTACTTC	CASSPGTGGETQYF
NA	NA	TRBJ2-2	TRBV19	TGTGCCAGTAGGTTGGAGCGGAACACCGGGGAGCTGTTTTTT	CASRLERNTGELFF
NA	NA	TRBJ2-1	TRBV27	TGTGCCAGCAGTTTAAGGACTCTTGACTACAATGAGCAGTTCTTC	CASSLRTLDYNEQFF
once	NA	TRBJ2-1	TRBV7-6	TGTGCCAGCAGCTTGAGGTCCTACAATGAGCAGTTCTTC	CASSLRSYNEQFF
NA	NA	TRBJ1-3	TRBV6-6	TGTGCCAGCAGCCGGGCTTCAGACTACTCTGGAAACACCATATATTTT	CASSRASDYSGNTIYF
NA	TRBD2	TRBJ2-1	TRBV5-1	TGCGCCAGTCGGACTAGCGGGAGCTCTAATGAGCAGTTCTTC	CASRTSGSSNEQFF
NA	TRBD1	TRBJ1-2	TRBV6-5	TGTGCCAGTGCACAGGGGGCGGACTATGGCTACACCTTC	CASAQGADYGYTF
NA	NA	TRBJ1-3	TRBV19	TGTGCCAGTAAGGTGGGGCGCTCTGGAAACACCATATATTTT	CASKVGRSGNTIYF
NA	TRBD1	TRBJ1-4	TRBV28	TGTGCCAGCAGTTCCACCGGGACAGGGGCTGAAAAACTGTTTTTT	CASSSTGTGAEKLFF
few	NA	TRBJ2-7	TRBV28	TGTGCCAGCAGCCCCCGAGGGGGGGTCCAATACGAGCAGTACTTC	CASSPRGGVQYEQYF
NA	NA	TRBJ1-5	TRBV30	TGTGCCTGGAGTTTGAGCAGGGACTCTCAGCCCCAGCATTTT	CAWSLSRDSQPQHF
NA	TRBD2	TRBJ2-3	TRBV24-1	TGTGCCACCAGTGATTTGCAACTAGCGGGGACCTATTTT	CATSDLQLAGTYF
NA	TRBD1	TRBJ2-2	TRBV18	TGTGCCAGCTCACGACAGACAGGGCGGGCCGGGGAGCTGTTTTTT	CASSRQTGRAGELFF